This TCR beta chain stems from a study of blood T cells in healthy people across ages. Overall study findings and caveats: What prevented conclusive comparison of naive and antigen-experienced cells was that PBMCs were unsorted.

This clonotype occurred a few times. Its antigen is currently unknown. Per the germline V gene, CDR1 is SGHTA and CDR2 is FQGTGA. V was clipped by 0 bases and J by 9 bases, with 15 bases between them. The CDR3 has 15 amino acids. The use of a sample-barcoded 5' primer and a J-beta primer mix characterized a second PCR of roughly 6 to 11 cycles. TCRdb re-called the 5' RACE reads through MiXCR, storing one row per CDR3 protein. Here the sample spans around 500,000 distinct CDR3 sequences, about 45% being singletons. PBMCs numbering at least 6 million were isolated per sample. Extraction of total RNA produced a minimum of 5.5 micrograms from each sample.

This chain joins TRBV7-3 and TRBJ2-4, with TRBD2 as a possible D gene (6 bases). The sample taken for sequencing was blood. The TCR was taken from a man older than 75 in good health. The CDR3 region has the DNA TGTGCCAGCAGCTTAACTCCTGGACTATCTAGCATTCAGTACTTC. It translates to CASSLTPGLSSIQYF.